This TCR beta chain was profiled in a study of T cells in localized non-small cell lung cancer. V lost 7 bases to trimming and J lost 7 bases, with 17 bases between them. Looked up from germline, CDR1 is MNHEY and CDR2 is SVGAGI. The CDR3 is 15 residues long. The assay was immunoSEQ multiplex PCR, and TCRdb's table has in-frame clones only and misses some. The table records just under 80,000 clones, more than 75% of them present only once. The rearrangement uses TRBV6-5 and TRBJ1-6, with D tentatively TRBD1 (5 bases). This clonotype originated in a female donor of 60 years or more with stage I lung adenocarcinoma. The sample was peripheral blood, taken before any cancer treatment. CDR3 in amino acids: CASNLGGGENSPLHF. Written as DNA, the CDR3 is TGTGCCAGCAATTTGGGCGGGGGGGAGAATTCACCCCTCCACTTT.